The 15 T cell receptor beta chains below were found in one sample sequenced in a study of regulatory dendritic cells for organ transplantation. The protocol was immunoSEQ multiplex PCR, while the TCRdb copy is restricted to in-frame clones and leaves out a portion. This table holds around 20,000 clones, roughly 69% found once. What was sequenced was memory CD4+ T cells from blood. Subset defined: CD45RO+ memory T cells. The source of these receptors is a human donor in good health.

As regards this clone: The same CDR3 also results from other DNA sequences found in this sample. CDR3 sequence (DNA): TGTGCCAGCAGCGTAGGACAGCGGGGGGGCCGGAGCACAGATACGCAGTATTTT. It translates to CASSVGQRGGRSTDTQYF. V is TRBV9 and J is TRBJ2-3, with TRBD2 matching 10 bases. V shed 0 bases and J 0 bases; nucleotides not matched to a gene: 7. Germline assignment: CDR1 SGDLS and CDR2 YYNGEE. CDR3 size: 18 residues. The full variable domain, completed using reference TRBV9 and TRBJ2-3, is DSGVTQTPKHLITATGQRVTLRCSPRSGDLSVYWYQQSLDQGLQFLIQYYNGEERAKGNILERFSAQQFPDLHSELNLSSLELGDSALYFCASSVGQRGGRSTDTQYFGPGTRLTVL.

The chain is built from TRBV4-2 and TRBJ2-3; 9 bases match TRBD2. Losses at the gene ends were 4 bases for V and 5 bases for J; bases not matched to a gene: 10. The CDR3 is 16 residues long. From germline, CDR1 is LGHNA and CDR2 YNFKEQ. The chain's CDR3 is CASSLSAGGLIDTQYF. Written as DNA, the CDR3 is TGTGCCAGCAGCCTTTCCGCGGGGGGGCTAATAGATACGCAGTATTTT.

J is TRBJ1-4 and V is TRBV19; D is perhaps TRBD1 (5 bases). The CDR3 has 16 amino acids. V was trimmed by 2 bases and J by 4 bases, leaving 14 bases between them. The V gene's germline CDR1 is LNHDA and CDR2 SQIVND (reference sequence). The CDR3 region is CASSIRGDSFNEKLFF. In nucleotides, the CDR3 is TGTGCCAGTAGTATACGAGGCGACAGCTTTAATGAAAAACTGTTTTTT.

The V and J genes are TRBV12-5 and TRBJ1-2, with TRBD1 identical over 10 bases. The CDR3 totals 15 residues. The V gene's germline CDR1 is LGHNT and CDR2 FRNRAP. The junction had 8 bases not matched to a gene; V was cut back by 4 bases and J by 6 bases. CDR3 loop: CASGYLGQGSDGYTF. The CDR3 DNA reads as TGTGCTAGTGGTTACCTGGGACAGGGGAGCGATGGCTACACCTTC.

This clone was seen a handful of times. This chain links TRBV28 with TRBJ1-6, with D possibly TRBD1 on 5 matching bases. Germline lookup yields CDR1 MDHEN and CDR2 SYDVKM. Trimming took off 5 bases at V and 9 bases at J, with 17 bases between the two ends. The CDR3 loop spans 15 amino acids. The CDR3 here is CASSGGDDGGSPLHF. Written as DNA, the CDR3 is TGTGCCAGCAGTGGGGGGGATGACGGTGGTTCACCCCTCCACTTT.

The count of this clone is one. CDR3 residues: CASSLSQDSWGYTF. The CDR3 DNA sequence: TGTGCCAGCAGCTTGAGTCAGGACAGTTGGGGCTACACCTTC. The rearrangement uses TRBV5-4 and TRBJ1-2; D might be TRBD1 (6 bases). Looked up from germline, CDR1 is SGHNT and CDR2 is YYREEE (reference sequence). Trimming left V 1 base short and J 8 bases short, with 15 bases between. This CDR3 spans 14 amino acids. The variable domain in full, with the rest retrieved from reference TRBV5-4 and TRBJ1-2, is ETGVTQSPTHLIKTRGQQVTLRCSSQSGHNTVSWYQQALGQGPQFIFQYYREEENGRGNFPPRFSGLQFPNYSSELNVNALELDDSALYLCASSLSQDSWGYTFGSGTRLTVV.

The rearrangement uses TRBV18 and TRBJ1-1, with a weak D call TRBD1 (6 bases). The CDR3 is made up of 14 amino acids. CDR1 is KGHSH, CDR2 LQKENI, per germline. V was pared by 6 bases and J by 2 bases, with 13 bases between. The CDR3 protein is CASSPGAFNTEAFF. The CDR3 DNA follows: TGTGCCAGCTCCCCAGGGGCGTTTAACACTGAAGCTTTCTTT. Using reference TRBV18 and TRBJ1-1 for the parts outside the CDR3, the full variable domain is NAGVMQNPRHLVRRRGQEARLRCSPMKGHSHVYWYRQLPEEGLKFMVYLQKENIIDESGMPKERFSAEFPKEGPSILRIQQVVRGDSAAYFCASSPGAFNTEAFFGQGTRLTVV.

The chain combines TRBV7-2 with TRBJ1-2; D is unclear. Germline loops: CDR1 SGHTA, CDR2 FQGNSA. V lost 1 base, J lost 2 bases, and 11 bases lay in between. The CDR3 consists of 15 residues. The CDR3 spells CASSLETGWNYGYTF. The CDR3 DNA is TGTGCCAGCAGCTTAGAAACGGGGTGGAACTATGGCTACACCTTC.

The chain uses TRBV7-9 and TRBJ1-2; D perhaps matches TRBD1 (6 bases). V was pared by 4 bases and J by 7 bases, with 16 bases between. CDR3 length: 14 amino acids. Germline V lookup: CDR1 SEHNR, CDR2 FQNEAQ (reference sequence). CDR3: CASSSGGHGIGYTF. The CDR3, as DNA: TGTGCCAGCAGCTCGGGGGGGCACGGAATTGGCTACACCTTC.

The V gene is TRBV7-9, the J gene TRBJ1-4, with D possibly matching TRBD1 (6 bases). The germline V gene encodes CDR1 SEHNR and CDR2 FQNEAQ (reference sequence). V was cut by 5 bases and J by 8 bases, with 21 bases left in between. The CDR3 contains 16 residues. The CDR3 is CASSNKGGGSVEKLFF. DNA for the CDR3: TGTGCCAGCAGCAACAAGGGGGGGGGTTCTGTGGAAAAACTGTTTTTT.

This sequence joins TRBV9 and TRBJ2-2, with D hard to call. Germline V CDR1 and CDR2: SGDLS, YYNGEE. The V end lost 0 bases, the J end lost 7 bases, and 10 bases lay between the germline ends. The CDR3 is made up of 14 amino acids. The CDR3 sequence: CASSVDVFGGELFF. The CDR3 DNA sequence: TGTGCCAGCAGCGTAGACGTGTTCGGCGGGGAGCTGTTTTTT.

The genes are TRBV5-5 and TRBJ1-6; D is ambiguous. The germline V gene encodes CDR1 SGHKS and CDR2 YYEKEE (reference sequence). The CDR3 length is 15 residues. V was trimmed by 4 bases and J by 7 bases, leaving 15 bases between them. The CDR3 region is CASSRAAGFNSPLHF. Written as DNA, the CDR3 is TGTGCCAGCAGCCGGGCGGCGGGGTTCAATTCACCCCTCCACTTT.

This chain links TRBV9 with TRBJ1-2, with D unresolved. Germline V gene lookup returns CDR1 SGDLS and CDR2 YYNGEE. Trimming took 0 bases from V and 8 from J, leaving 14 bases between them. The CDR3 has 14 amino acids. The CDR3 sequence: CASSVESGFLGYTF. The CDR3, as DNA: TGTGCCAGCAGCGTAGAATCGGGGTTTCTAGGCTACACCTTC.

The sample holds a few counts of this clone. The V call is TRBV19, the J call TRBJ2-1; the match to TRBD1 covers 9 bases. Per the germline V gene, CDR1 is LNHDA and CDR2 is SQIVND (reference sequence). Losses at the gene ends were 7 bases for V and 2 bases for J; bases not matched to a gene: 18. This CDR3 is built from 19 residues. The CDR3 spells CASKSTGGKNVRPYNEQFF. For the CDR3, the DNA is TGTGCCAGTAAGAGTACAGGGGGCAAGAATGTAAGGCCCTACAATGAGCAGTTCTTC.

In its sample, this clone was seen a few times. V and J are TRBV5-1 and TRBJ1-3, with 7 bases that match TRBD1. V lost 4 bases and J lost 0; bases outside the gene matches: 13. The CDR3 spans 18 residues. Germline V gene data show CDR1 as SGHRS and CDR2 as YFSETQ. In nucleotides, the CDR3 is TGCGCCAGCAGCGCACTGGAAGGGACAGCATTCTCTGGAAACACCATATATTTT. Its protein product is CASSALEGTAFSGNTIYF. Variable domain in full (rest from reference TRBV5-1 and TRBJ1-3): KAGVTQTPRYLIKTRGQQVTLSCSPISGHRSVSWYQQTPGQGLQFLFEYFSETQRNKGNFPGRFSGRQFSNSRSEMNVSTLELGDSALYLCASSALEGTAFSGNTIYFGEGSWLTVV.